A single T cell receptor (beta chain) is shown here with its context. What it binds is not known. This entry is derived from a study of regulatory dendritic cells for organ transplantation. CD4+ or CD8+ T cells were sorted as naive CD45RA+ or memory CD45RO+. Study outcomes and limitations: The most alloreactive TCR clonotypes were found in resting memory CD8+ cells. Memory CD8+ T cells were the most oligoclonal; naive cells were highly diverse. Memory CD8+ clonal expansion seemed more limited with regulatory than mature dendritic cells.

Per germline, CDR1 SEHNR and CDR2 FQNEAQ (reference sequence). V dropped 2 bases and J dropped 3; count of bases not matched to a gene: 7. This CDR3 has 16 residues. The method was immunoSEQ multiplex PCR; TCRdb's version includes in-frame clones alone and lacks a portion of them. Of fewer than 25,000 clones listed, about 80% were seen once; the top ten hold approximately 0.92%. The chain couples TRBV7-9 to TRBJ2-7; 10 nucleotides align to TRBD2. The sequenced sample consisted of memory CD4+ T cells from blood. Stated subset: CD45RO+ memory T cells. The source is a human donor in good health. The CDR3, as DNA: TGTGCCAGCAGCTTAAGGTTAGCGGGGGGCCTCTACGAGCAGTACTTC. Translated: CASSLRLAGGLYEQYF. Using reference TRBV7-9 and TRBJ2-7 for the parts outside the CDR3, the full variable domain is DTGVSQNPRHKITKRGQNVTFRCDPISEHNRLYWYRQTLGQGPEFLTYFQNEAQLEKSRLLSDRFSAERPKGSFSTLEIQRTEQGDSAMYLCASSLRLAGGLYEQYFGPGTRLTVT.